This TCR beta chain was identified in a study of cytomegalovirus exposure and HLA in healthy donors. PCR used 60 Vbeta primers and 13 Jbeta primers. Libraries were prepared by immunoSEQ multiplex PCR; TCRdb keeps only in-frame clonotypes and omits some of them. In all, the sample yields tens of thousands of clones. Study findings and constraints: Immune exposure information available was restricted to CMV serostatus. Trimming of TCR beta V- and J-genes showed a link, identified in a later analysis, to a missense DCLRE1C variant. A cluster of highly shared sequence variants was likely a sequencing artifact.

A note on this clone: The target antigen is unknown.

From germline, CDR1 is MNHEY and CDR2 SVGAGI. The CDR3 covers 14 residues. V lost 1 base to trimming and J lost 6 bases; unmatched junction nucleotides: 4. What was sequenced was PBMCs. The V gene is TRBV6-5, the J gene TRBJ2-7; 9 nucleotides align to TRBD1. The source of this sequence is a woman in her late teens or twenties in good health and CMV-seronegative. The CDR3 region has the DNA TGTGCCAGCAGTTACTGGGACAGGGAGGGCGAGCAGTACTTC. It yields the protein CASSYWDREGEQYF.